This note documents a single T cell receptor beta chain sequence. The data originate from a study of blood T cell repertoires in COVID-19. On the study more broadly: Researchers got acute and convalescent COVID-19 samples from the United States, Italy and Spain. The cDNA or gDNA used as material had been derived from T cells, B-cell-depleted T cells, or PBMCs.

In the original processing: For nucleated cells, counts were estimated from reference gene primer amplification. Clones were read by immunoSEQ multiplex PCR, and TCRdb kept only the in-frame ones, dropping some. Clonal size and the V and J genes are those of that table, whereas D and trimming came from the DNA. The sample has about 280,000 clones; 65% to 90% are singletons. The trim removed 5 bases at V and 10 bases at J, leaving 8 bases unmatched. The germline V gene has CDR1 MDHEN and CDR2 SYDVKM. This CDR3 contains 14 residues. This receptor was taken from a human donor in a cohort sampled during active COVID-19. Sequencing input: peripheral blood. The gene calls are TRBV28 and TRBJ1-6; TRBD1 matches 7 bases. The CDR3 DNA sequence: TGTGCCAGCAGTCGAGCGACAGGGTACTCACCCCTCCACTTT. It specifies CASSRATGYSPLHF.